These 8 T cell receptor beta chains originate from one sample sequenced in a study of healthy donors' naive CD4 and CD8 T cells. Each TCR library used 450 to 600 ng of total RNA and a linear amplification protocol. Via MiXCR, TCRdb re-called the reads, giving one row per CDR3 protein. The sample includes 200,000 or so distinct CDR3 sequences, over 60% of them seen just once. The source material was naive CD4+ and CD8+ T cells sorted from blood, pooled from several donors. The receptors were sampled from a pool of human donors in good health; the sample pools cells from several healthy donors.

This chain uses TRBV6-5 with TRBJ2-7; 7 bases fit TRBD1. The CDR3 has 15 residues. Trimming took 5 bases from V and 0 from J; bases not matched to a gene: 7. CDR1 is MNHEY and CDR2 is SVGAGI in the germline V gene. For the CDR3, the DNA is TGTGCCAGCAGTGGGTGGACAGGTCGCTCCTACGAGCAGTACTTC. It specifies CASSGWTGRSYEQYF.

The chain employs TRBV6-8 and TRBJ1-1; 7 bases are shared with TRBD1. Germline V lookup: CDR1 MNHGY, CDR2 SAAAGT. The CDR3 spans 15 residues. With 6 bases clipped from V and 3 bases from J, the junction kept 10 bases outside the gene matches. CDR3 in amino acids: CASRTPTGVDTEAFF. The CDR3 DNA is TGTGCCAGCAGGACCCCTACAGGGGTAGACACTGAAGCTTTCTTT.

This clonotype appeared a single time. The chain carries TRBV29-1 and TRBJ2-3; TRBD2 matches at 8 bases. The germline V gene has CDR1 SQVTM and CDR2 ANQGSEA. This CDR3 contains 13 residues. With 7 bases clipped from V and 1 base from J, the junction kept 4 bases outside the gene matches. CDR3 in DNA: TGCAGCGGGACTAGCACAGGCACAGATACGCAGTATTTT. This sequence encodes CSGTSTGTDTQYF.

The chain has TRBV11-2 and TRBJ1-1, with D uncertain. The length of the CDR3 is 13 residues. With 0 bases removed from V and 7 bases from J, the gap between germline ends came to 9 bases. In germline, CDR1 is SGHAT, CDR2 FQNNGV. The CDR3 sequence is CASSLDNFIEAFF. The CDR3 DNA sequence: TGTGCCAGCAGCTTAGACAACTTCATTGAAGCTTTCTTT.

This chain uses TRBV29-1 with TRBJ2-2; unclear D gene. V was clipped by 2 bases and J by 3 bases, with 7 bases between them. The CDR3 loop spans 13 amino acids. Germline V gene lookup returns CDR1 SQVTM and CDR2 ANQGSEA. As DNA, the CDR3 is TGCAGCGTTGAATTGGAGTACACCGGGGAGCTGTTTTTT. Its protein is CSVELEYTGELFF.

The chain carries TRBV29-1 and TRBJ1-2, with 12 positions matching TRBD1. The V gene end was trimmed by 0 bases and the J gene end by 10 bases; junction bases not matched to a gene: 6. The CDR3 is 14 amino acids. CDR1 SQVTM and CDR2 ANQGSEA come from the germline V gene. The CDR3 region has the DNA TGCAGCGTTGAAGATCTCGGGACAGGGGGCTTCTACACCTTC. It encodes CSVEDLGTGGFYTF.

The V call is TRBV6-5, the J call TRBJ2-7; no firm D call. The CDR3 extends over 12 amino acids. Deletions cut 5 bases from V and 5 bases from J, with 10 bases between. CDR1 and CDR2 (germline): MNHEY, SVGAGI. The CDR3 nucleotides are TGTGCCAGCAGTACGTTCGGCGACGAGCAGTACTTC. Protein product: CASSTFGDEQYF.

J is TRBJ2-3 and V is TRBV29-1; 9 nucleotides agree with TRBD1. From germline, CDR1 is SQVTM and CDR2 ANQGSEA. V gave up 3 bases and J gave up 7 bases; unmatched junction bases: 5. The CDR3 has 13 amino acids. CDR3 nucleotide sequence: TGCAGCGTTGACGGACAGGGGTTTTATACGCAGTATTTT. It codes for CSVDGQGFYTQYF.